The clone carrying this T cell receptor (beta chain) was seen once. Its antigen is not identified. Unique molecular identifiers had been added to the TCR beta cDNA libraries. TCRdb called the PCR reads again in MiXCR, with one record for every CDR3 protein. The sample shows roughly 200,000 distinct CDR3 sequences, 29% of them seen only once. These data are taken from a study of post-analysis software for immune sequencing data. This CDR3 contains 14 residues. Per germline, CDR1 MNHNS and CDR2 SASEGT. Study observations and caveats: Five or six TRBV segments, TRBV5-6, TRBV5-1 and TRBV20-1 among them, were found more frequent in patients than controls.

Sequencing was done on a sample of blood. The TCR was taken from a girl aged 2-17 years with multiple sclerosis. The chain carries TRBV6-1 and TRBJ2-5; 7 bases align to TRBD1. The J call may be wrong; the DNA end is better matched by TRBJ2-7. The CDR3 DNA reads TGTGCCAGCAGTAAGAGGGGGCTTTTTCTCGAGCAGTACTTC. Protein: CASSKRGLFLEQYF.